This TCR beta chain was identified in a study of CD8+CD57+ T cells in acquired aplastic anemia. Study as a whole: The mean DNA yield obtained from sorted CD4+ and CD8+ cells came to 3 to 3.5 ug. Healthy donors averaged around 10 million reads for CD4+ cells.

A word on this clonotype: Its antigen is still unknown.

General study points: The same twenty-nine CD8+ CDR3 sequences occurred in patients and in controls.

The template used for profiling TCR beta VDJ and CDR3 was genomic DNA. TCRdb recomputed calls from the reads with MiXCR, one row per CDR3 protein. The sample consists of some 190,000 distinct CDR3 sequences, around half of them appearing once. Sequenced sample: sorted CD4+, CD8+, or CD8+CD57+ T cells (not recorded which) from PBMCs. This receptor was obtained from a human donor in good health.

This CDR3 is CASSLWGRQETQYF. The CDR3 DNA is TGTGCCAGCAGTTTATGGGGACGGCAAGAGACCCAGTACTTC. The V gene is TRBV12-3 or TRBV12-4, the J gene TRBJ2-5; D could derive from TRBD1 or TRBD2 (5 bases each). V shed 2 bases and J shed 2 bases, with 9 bases lying between them. The CDR3 loop spans 14 amino acids.